These T cell receptor beta chains were read from a single sample in a study of blood T cell repertoires in COVID-19. Assay used: immunoSEQ multiplex PCR; TCRdb lists only in-frame clones, some missing. Of over 100,000 clones in the sample, approximately 78% were seen once. Sequencing used peripheral blood. Receptors were obtained from a man between 65 and 85 years old with acute or convalescent COVID-19. CDR3s include the opening cysteine and the closing phenylalanine or tryptophan. A D gene is named only where the DNA matches it firmly. Where a row states a size, it is once, few, many or the class of an expanded clone; other rows omit it.

TRBD1	TRBV2	-	TRBJ1-2	TGTGCCAGCAGTCGTGACAGGGCATCCAACTATGGCTACACCTTC	CASSRDRASNYGYTF
TRBD1	TRBV11-1	-	TRBJ1-2	TGTGCCAGCAGCTTTACAGGGGATCGCAGCTACACCTTC	CASSFTGDRSYTF
-	TRBV24-1	-	TRBJ2-1	TGTGCCACCAGTGATTTCGGGGGACAGAATGAGCAGTTCTTC	CATSDFGGQNEQFF
-	TRBV30	-	TRBJ1-2	TGTGCCTGGAGTCAGGGCCTTACTAACTATGGCTACACCTTC	CAWSQGLTNYGYTF
TRBD1	TRBV10-3	-	TRBJ1-3	TGTGCCACGCGTGCACAGGGGATCTCATCTGGAAACACCATATATTTT	CATRAQGISSGNTIYF
TRBD1	TRBV19	-	TRBJ2-1	TGTGCCAGTAGTACCGGGACAGGGGTTATTCTGTTCTTC	CASSTGTGVILFF
TRBD1	TRBV5-1	-	TRBJ2-5	TGCGCCAGCAGCTTGGGACAGGGGGCCCTCGAGACCCAGTACTTC	CASSLGQGALETQYF
TRBD1	TRBV19	few	TRBJ1-5	TGTGCCAGTAGTATTGCCGACAGGGCAGGGCAGGGCAATCAGCCCCAGCATTTT	CASSIADRAGQGNQPQHF
TRBD1	TRBV18	few	TRBJ2-2	TGTGCCAGCTCACCAGGGACAGGGACCACCGGGGAGCTGTTTTTT	CASSPGTGTTGELFF
TRBD1	TRBV5-6	-	TRBJ2-2	TGTGCCAGCAGCCTCAGGACAGGCCGGAACACCGGGGAGCTGTTTTTT	CASSLRTGRNTGELFF
-	TRBV28	-	TRBJ1-4	TGTGCCAGCAGTTCTCAGACAGTTCTTAATGAAAAACTGTTTTTT	CASSSQTVLNEKLFF
TRBD2	TRBV9	-	TRBJ2-3	TGTGCCAGCAGCGCGACTAGCGGATACGGGGATACGCAGTATTTT	CASSATSGYGDTQYF
-	TRBV20-1	-	TRBJ2-1	TGCAGTGCTAGTTGGCGGCGTCCCAGCTCCTACAATGAGCAGTTCTTC	CSASWRRPSSYNEQFF
TRBD2	TRBV5-1	-	TRBJ2-3	TGCGCCAGCAGCTTGGCGCCTAGCGGGAACACAGATACGCAGTATTTT	CASSLAPSGNTDTQYF
-	TRBV6-5	-	TRBJ1-1	TGTGCCAGCAGAACGAAGGACAGAGAAGCTTTCTTT	CASRTKDREAFF
TRBD2	TRBV10-2	-	TRBJ2-1	TGCGCCAGCACGGAGCTAGCGGGATATGAGCAGTTCTTC	CASTELAGYEQFF
-	TRBV28	-	TRBJ1-2	TGTGCCAGCAGTCTTCCCCAGACTAACTATGGCTACACCTTC	CASSLPQTNYGYTF
TRBD1	TRBV28	once	TRBJ2-2	TGTGCCAGCAGTTTATCAGGGGGAATCAACACCGGGGAGCTGTTTTTT	CASSLSGGINTGELFF
-	TRBV28	-	TRBJ1-2	TGTGCCAGCAGTCCCCCGGGTATAAACTATGGCTACACCTTC	CASSPPGINYGYTF
-	TRBV6-5	-	TRBJ2-1	TGTGCCAGCATGGGGCAGGGGAATTACAATGAGCAGTTCTTC	CASMGQGNYNEQFF
-	TRBV27	few	TRBJ1-5	TGTGCCAGCAGTTTATCCAGGAGCAATCAGCCCCAGCATTTT	CASSLSRSNQPQHF
-	TRBV18	-	TRBJ2-3	TGTGCCAGCTCACGTCAATATACGCAGTATTTT	CASSRQYTQYF
-	TRBV2	-	TRBJ1-1	TGTGCCAGCAGTGCTGTCAGGGGGAACACTGAAGCTTTCTTT	CASSAVRGNTEAFF
-	TRBV24-1	-	TRBJ2-5	TGTGCCACCAGTGACCCCGGGCGGACACAAGAGACCCAGTACTTC	CATSDPGRTQETQYF
TRBD1	TRBV7-6	-	TRBJ2-1	TGTGCCAGCAACCCCTCGACAGGGTATTACAATGAGCAGTTCTTC	CASNPSTGYYNEQFF
TRBD2	TRBV29-1	-	TRBJ2-7	TGCAGCGTTGAAGTCTCAACTAGCGGGAGAACCTACGAGCAGTACTTC	CSVEVSTSGRTYEQYF
TRBD2	TRBV28	-	TRBJ2-5	TGTGCCAGCAGCCCGGGGGGGGTCGAGACCCAGTACTTC	CASSPGGVETQYF
-	TRBV6-5	-	TRBJ2-1	TGTGCCAGCAGCCTTCTTCAGGTGGAGGGCGGTGAGCAGTTCTTC	CASSLLQVEGGEQFF
-	TRBV24-1	-	TRBJ1-5	TGTGCCACCAGTTCAGGGGCTCGCAGCAATCAGCCCCAGCATTTT	CATSSGARSNQPQHF
-	TRBV5-1	-	TRBJ1-2	TGCGCCAGCAGCGACACGGCAGGAACCTATGGCTACACCTTC	CASSDTAGTYGYTF
-	TRBV20-1	-	TRBJ2-7	TGCAGTGCTAGTGTGGGGGCCCAGAACGAGCAGTACTTC	CSASVGAQNEQYF
TRBD1	TRBV10-2	-	TRBJ1-3	TGCGCCAGCAGTGAGCCGGGACAGGTTGGAGGAAACACCATATATTTT	CASSEPGQVGGNTIYF
-	TRBV15	-	TRBJ1-3	TGTGCCACCAGCCGTGGACAGAGCTCTGGAAACACCATATATTTT	CATSRGQSSGNTIYF
TRBD2	TRBV9	-	TRBJ2-3	TGTGCCAGCAGCCCGCGGATAACAGCGGGGGGCGCCGATACGCAGTATTTT	CASSPRITAGGADTQYF
TRBD1	TRBV30	-	TRBJ1-4	TGTGCCTGGAGGGCGAGGGGGCGGACTGCAACTAATGAAAAACTGTTTTTT	CAWRARGRTATNEKLFF
-	TRBV25-1	few	TRBJ1-6	TGTGCCAGCAGTGGGTATGTAGGGGGTAATTCACCCCTCCACTTT	CASSGYVGGNSPLHF
TRBD1	TRBV5-1	-	TRBJ2-7	TGCGCCAGCAGCTTCGGGACAGGGAGCTACGAGCAGTACTTC	CASSFGTGSYEQYF
TRBD2	TRBV2	-	TRBJ2-4	TGTGCCAGCAGGGCGGGGGAGCAGCAAAACATTCAGTACTTC	CASRAGEQQNIQYF
TRBD1	TRBV5-1	-	TRBJ2-4	TGCGCCAGCAGCTTGAACTCGTTAGGGCAGGGGGCCGGCGGGGCCAAAAACATTCAGTACTTC	CASSLNSLGQGAGGAKNIQYF
TRBD1	TRBV10-3	-	TRBJ2-1	TGTGCCACCGAAGGGACAGGGGGAAAAATGTCGTTCTTC	CATEGTGGKMSFF
TRBD1	TRBV28	-	TRBJ1-2	TGTGCCAGCAGTTTCCTACCGGGACAGGGAAGCGGCTACACCTTC	CASSFLPGQGSGYTF
-	TRBV5-4	-	TRBJ2-3	TGTGCCAGCAGCTTGGTAGCGTCACCAGATACGCAGTATTTT	CASSLVASPDTQYF
TRBD1	TRBV5-1	-	TRBJ1-6	TGCGCCAGCAGCAAGGGACAGGATAATTCACCCCTCCACTTT	CASSKGQDNSPLHF